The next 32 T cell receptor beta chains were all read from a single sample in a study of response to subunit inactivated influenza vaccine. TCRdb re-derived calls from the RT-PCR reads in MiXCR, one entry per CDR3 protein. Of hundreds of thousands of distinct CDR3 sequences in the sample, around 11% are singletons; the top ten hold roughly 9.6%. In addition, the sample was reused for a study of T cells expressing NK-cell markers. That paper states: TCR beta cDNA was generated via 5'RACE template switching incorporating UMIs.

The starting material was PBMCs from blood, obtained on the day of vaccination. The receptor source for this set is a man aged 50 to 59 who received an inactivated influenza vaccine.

CDR3 DNA sequence: TGTGCCAGCAGACGCCGCTCGTTAATTTACGAGCAGTACTTC. Translated, it gives CASRRRSLIYEQYF. The chain couples TRBV6-1 to TRBJ2-7; no definite D call. Trimming left V 6 bases short and J 4 bases short, with 16 bases between. Germline CDR1 MNHNS, CDR2 SASEGT. CDR3 size: 14 residues.

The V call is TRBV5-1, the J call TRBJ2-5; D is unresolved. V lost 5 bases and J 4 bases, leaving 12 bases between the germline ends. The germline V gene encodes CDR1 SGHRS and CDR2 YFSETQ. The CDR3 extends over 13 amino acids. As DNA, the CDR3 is TGCGCCAGCAGACCGTCGAGTGGAGAGACCCAGTACTTC. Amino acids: CASRPSSGETQYF.

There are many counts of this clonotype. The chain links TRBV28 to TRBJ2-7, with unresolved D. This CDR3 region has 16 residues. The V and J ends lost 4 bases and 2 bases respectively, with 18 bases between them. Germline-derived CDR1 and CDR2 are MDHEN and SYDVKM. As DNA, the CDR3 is TGTGCCAGCAGTTCTCCGCATTCTCCCAATCCCTACGAGCAGTACTTC. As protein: CASSSPHSPNPYEQYF.

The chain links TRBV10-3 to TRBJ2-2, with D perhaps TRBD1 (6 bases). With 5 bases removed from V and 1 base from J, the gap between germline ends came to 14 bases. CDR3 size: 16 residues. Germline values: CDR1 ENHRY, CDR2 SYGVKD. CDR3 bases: TGTGCCATCAGTCCGAAACAGGGTTTGAACACCGGGGAGCTGTTTTTT. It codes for CAISPKQGLNTGELFF.

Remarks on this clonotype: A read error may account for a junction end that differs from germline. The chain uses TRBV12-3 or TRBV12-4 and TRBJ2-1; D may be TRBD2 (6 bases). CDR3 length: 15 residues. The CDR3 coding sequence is TGTGCCAGCAACGGCGGGGCCGGGGCGTACAATGTGCAGTTCTTC. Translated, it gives CASNGGAGAYNVQFF.

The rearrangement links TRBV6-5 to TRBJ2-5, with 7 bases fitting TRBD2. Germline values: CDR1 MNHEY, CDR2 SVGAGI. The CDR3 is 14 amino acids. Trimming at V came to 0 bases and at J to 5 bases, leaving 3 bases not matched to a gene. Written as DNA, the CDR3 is TGTGCCAGCAGTTACTCTATGGGGGGGGAGACCCAGTACTTC. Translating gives CASSYSMGGETQYF.

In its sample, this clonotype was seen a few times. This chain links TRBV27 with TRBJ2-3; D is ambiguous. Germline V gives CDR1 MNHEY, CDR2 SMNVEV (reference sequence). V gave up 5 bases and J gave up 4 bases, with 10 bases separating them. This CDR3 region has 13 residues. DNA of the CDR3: TGTGCCAGCAGTGCCCCTGGACCAGATACGCAGTATTTT. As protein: CASSAPGPDTQYF.

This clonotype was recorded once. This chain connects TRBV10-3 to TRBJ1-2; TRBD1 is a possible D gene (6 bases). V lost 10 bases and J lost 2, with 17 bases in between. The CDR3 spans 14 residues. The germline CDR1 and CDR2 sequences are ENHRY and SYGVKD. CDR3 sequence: CATTQGKRNYGYTF. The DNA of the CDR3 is TGTGCCACCACCCAGGGGAAACGAAACTATGGCTACACCTTC.

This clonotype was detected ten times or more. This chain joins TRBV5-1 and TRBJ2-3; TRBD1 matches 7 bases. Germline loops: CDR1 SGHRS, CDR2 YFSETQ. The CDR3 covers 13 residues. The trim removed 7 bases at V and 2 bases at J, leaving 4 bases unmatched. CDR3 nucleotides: TGCGCCAGCTATACAGGGGACACAGATACGCAGTATTTT. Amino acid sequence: CASYTGDTDTQYF.

CDR3 in amino acids: CASSLGQGNGGELFF. For the CDR3, the DNA is TGCGCCAGCAGCTTGGGACAGGGCAACGGCGGGGAGCTGTTTTTT. The chain has TRBV5-1 and TRBJ2-2; 7 nucleotides match TRBD1. This CDR3 spans 15 amino acids. The germline V gene has CDR1 SGHRS and CDR2 YFSETQ. Trimming at V came to 0 bases and at J to 7 bases, leaving 6 bases not matched to a gene.

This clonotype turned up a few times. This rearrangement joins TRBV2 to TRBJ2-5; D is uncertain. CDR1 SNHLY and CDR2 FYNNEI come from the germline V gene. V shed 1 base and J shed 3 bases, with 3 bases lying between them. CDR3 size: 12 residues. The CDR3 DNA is TGTGCCAGCAGTGAAGGGGAAGAGACCCAGTACTTC. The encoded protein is CASSEGEETQYF. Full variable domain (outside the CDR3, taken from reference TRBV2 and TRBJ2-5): EPEVTQTPSHQVTQMGQEVILRCVPISNHLYFYWYRQILGQKVEFLVSFYNNEISEKSEIFDDQFSVERPDGSNFTLKIRSTKLEDSAMYFCASSEGEETQYFGPGTRLLVL.

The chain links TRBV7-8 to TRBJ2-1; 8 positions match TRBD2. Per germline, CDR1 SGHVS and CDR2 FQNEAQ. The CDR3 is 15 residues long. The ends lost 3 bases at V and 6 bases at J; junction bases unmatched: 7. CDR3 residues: CASSFTSSGRNEQFF. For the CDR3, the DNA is TGTGCCAGCAGCTTTACCTCTAGCGGGCGCAATGAGCAGTTCTTC.

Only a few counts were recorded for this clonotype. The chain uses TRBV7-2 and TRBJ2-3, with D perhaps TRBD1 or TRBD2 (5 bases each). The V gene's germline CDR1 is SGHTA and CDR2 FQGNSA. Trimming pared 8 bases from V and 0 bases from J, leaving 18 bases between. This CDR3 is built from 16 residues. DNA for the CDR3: TGTGCCAGCCAAAAACAAGGGACCTCTAGCACAGATACGCAGTATTTT. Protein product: CASQKQGTSSTDTQYF. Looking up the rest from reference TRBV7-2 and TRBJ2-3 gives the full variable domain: GAGVSQSPSNKVTEKGKDVELRCDPISGHTALYWYRQSLGQGLEFLIYFQGNSAPDKSGLPSDRFSAERTGGSVSTLTIQRTQQEDSAVYLCASQKQGTSSTDTQYFGPGTRLTVL.

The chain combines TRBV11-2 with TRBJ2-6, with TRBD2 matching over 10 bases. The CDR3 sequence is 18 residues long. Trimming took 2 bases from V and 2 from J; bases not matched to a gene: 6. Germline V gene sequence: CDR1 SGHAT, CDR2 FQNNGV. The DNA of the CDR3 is TGTGCCAGCAGCTTATGGCCTAGCGGGAGACCTGGGGCCAACGTCCTGACTTTC. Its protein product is CASSLWPSGRPGANVLTF.

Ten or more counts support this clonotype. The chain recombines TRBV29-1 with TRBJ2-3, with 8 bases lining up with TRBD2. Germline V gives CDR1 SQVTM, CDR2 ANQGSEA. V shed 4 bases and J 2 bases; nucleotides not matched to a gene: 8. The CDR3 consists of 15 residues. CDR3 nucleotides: TGCAGCGTTGGGGGAGCGGGGGCCAACACAGATACGCAGTATTTT. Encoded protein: CSVGGAGANTDTQYF.

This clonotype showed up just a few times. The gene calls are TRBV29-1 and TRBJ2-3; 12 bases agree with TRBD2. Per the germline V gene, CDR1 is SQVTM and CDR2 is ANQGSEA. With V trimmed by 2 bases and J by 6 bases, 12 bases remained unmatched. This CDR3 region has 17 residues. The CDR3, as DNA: TGCAGCGTTGAATCGCTAGCGGGGGGGCCAATCTCGGATACGCAGTATTTT. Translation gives CSVESLAGGPISDTQYF.

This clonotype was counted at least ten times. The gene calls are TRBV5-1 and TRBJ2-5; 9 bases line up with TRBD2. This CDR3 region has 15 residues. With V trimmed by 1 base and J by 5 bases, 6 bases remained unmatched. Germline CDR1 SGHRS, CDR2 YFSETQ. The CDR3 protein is CASSLNGGRAETQYF. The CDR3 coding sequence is TGCGCCAGCAGCTTGAATGGCGGGAGGGCTGAGACCCAGTACTTC.

The DNA of the CDR3 is TGTGCCAGCAGCAAGGCGGGCTCACGCTCCTACAATGAGCAGTTCTTC. Its translation is CASSKAGSRSYNEQFF. The rearrangement uses TRBV5-6 and TRBJ2-1; possible D gene TRBD2, 5 bases. Germline CDR1 SGHDT, CDR2 YYEEEE. The CDR3 is 16 amino acids. Between the trimmed V and J ends, which lost 4 bases and 0 bases, there was a span of 14 bases.

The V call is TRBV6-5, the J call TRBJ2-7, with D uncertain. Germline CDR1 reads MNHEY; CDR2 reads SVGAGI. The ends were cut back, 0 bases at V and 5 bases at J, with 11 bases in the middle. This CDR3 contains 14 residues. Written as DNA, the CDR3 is TGTGCCAGCAGTTACTCGTACGGTCGGAACGAGCAGTACTTC. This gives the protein CASSYSYGRNEQYF.

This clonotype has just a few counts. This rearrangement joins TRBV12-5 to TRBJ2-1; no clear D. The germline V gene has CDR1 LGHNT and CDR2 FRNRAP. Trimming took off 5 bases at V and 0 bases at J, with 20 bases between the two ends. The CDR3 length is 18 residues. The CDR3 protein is CASGKIVRVMGSYNEQFF. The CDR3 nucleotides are TGTGCTAGTGGTAAGATAGTCCGGGTTATGGGCTCCTACAATGAGCAGTTCTTC.

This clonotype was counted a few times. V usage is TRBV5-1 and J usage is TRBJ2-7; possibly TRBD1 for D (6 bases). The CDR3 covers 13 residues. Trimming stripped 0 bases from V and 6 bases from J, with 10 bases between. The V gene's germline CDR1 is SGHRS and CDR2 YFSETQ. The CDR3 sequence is CASSLELGGEQYF. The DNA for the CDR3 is TGCGCCAGCAGCTTGGAGTTAGGGGGCGAGCAGTACTTC.

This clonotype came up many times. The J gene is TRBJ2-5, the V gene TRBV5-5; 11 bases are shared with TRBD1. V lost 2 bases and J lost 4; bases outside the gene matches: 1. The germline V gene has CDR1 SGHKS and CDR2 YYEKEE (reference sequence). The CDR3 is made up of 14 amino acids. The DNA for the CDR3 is TGTGCCAGCAGCTTCGGGACAGGGGGAGAGACCCAGTACTTC. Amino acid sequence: CASSFGTGGETQYF.

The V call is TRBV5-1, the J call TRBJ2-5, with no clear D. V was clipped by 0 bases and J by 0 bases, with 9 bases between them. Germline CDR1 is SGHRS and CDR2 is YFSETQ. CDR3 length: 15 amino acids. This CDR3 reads CASSLVGPNQETQYF. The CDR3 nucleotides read TGCGCCAGCAGCTTGGTTGGACCCAACCAAGAGACCCAGTACTTC.

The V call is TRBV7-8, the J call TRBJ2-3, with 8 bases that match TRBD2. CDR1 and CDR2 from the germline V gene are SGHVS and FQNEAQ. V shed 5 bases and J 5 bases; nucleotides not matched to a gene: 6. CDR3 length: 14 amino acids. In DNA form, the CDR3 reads TGTGCCAGCAGCGCAGCGGGAGCGGAAGATACGCAGTATTTT. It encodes CASSAAGAEDTQYF.

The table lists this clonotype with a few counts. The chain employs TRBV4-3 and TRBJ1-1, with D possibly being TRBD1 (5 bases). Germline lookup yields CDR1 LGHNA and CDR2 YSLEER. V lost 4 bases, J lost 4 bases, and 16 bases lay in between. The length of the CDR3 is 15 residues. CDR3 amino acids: CASSRVGREGTEAFF. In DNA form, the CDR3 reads TGCGCCAGCAGCCGCGTCGGCAGGGAAGGCACTGAAGCTTTCTTT.

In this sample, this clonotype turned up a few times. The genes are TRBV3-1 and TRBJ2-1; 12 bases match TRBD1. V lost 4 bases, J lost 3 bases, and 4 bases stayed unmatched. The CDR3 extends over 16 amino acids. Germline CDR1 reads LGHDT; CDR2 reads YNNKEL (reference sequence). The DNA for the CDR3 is TGTGCCAGCAGCCCGGGACAGGGGGCTGGCTACAATGAGCAGTTCTTC. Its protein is CASSPGQGAGYNEQFF.

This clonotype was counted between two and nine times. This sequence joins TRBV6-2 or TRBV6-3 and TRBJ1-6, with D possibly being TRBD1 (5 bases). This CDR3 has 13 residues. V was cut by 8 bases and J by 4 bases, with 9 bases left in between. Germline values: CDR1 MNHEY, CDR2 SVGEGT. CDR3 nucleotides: TGTGCCAGCGGGACGGGATATAATTCACCCCTCCACTTT. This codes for CASGTGYNSPLHF.

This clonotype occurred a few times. The DNA for the CDR3 is TGCGCCAGCAGCTTGACAGACGATAACACCGGGGAGCTGTTTTTT. This gives the protein CASSLTDDNTGELFF. The rearrangement uses TRBV5-1 and TRBJ2-2; D gene uncertain. The CDR3 is 15 residues long. Germline V gene lookup returns CDR1 SGHRS and CDR2 YFSETQ. Trimming shortened V by 1 base and J by 2 bases, and 9 bases separated the two germline ends.

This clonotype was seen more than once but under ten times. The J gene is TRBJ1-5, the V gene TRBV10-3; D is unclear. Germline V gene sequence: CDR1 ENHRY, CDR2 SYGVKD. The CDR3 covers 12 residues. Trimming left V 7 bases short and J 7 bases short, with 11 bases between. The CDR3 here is CAINHWQQPQHF. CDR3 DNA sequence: TGTGCCATCAATCATTGGCAGCAGCCCCAGCATTTT.

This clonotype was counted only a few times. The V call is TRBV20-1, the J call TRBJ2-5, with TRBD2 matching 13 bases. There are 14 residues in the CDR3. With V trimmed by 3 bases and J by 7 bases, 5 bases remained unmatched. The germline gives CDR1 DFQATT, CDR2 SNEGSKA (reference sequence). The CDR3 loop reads CSARGTSGVGTQYF. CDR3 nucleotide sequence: TGCAGTGCTAGGGGGACTAGCGGGGTTGGGACCCAGTACTTC.

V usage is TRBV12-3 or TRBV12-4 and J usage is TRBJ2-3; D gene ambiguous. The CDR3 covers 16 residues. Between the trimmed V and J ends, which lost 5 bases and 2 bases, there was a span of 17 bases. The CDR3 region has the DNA TGTGCCAGCAGTCCCCGGGCCGCAGGAAACACAGATACGCAGTATTTT. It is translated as CASSPRAAGNTDTQYF.

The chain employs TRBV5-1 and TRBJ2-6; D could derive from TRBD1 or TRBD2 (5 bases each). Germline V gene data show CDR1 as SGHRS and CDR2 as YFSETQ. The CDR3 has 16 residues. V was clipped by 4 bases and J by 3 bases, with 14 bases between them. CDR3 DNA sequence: TGCGCCAGCAGCACCCCGTCTGGGGGTGGGGCCAACGTCCTGACTTTC. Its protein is CASSTPSGGGANVLTF.